The 22 T cell receptor beta chains presented below share a single source sample, sequenced in a study of T cell clones after liver transplantation. Sequenced by immunoSEQ multiplex PCR; TCRdb stores in-frame clones only, minus some. This repertoire shows around 100,000 clones, around 84% found once; its top ten account for around 3%. Sample: CD4+ T cells from blood, taken approximately 50 months after liver transplant. These receptor sequences come from a human patient who received a liver transplant. Some T cells may have come from the graft donor.

The V gene is TRBV9, the J gene TRBJ2-4; D remains ambiguous. The CDR3 is made up of 14 amino acids. Germline V gene lookup returns CDR1 SGDLS and CDR2 YYNGEE. Trimming removed 0 bases from V and 2 bases from J, with 6 bases in between. The CDR3 region is CASSVGGTKNIQYF. As DNA, the CDR3 is TGTGCCAGCAGCGTAGGGGGAACCAAAAACATTCAGTACTTC.

There are a few counts of this clone. The chain employs TRBV6-6 and TRBJ1-2; unclear D gene. V shed 6 bases and J shed 5 bases, with 13 bases lying between them. The CDR3 length is 13 residues. Germline values: CDR1 MNHNY, CDR2 SVGAGI (reference sequence). The CDR3 DNA follows: TGTGCCAGCAGCCCCGGACCGGGATATGGCTACACCTTC. It codes for CASSPGPGYGYTF.

The chain uses TRBV11-2 and TRBJ2-3; TRBD2 aligns across 11 bases. The germline gives CDR1 SGHAT, CDR2 FQNNGV. The CDR3 length is 16 residues. V shed 0 bases, J shed 5 bases, and the junction held 4 bases outside the gene matches. The CDR3 nucleotides are TGTGCCAGCAGCTTAGACCTGGGACTAGCGGAAGATACGCAGTATTTT. Amino acid sequence: CASSLDLGLAEDTQYF. The entire variable domain, with the rest obtained from reference TRBV11-2 and TRBJ2-3, is as follows: EAGVAQSPRYKIIEKRQSVAFWCNPISGHATLYWYQQILGQGPKLLIQFQNNGVVDDSQLPKDRFSAERLKGVDSTLKIQPAKLEDSAVYLCASSLDLGLAEDTQYFGPGTRLTVL.

The rearrangement links TRBV7-9 to TRBJ2-1; D is uncertain. Germline-derived CDR1 and CDR2 are SEHNR and FQNEAQ (reference sequence). This CDR3 is 14 amino acids long. Deletions cut 1 base from V and 0 bases from J, with 4 bases between. This CDR3 reads CASSLDSSYNEQFF. CDR3 nucleotides: TGTGCCAGCAGCTTAGATAGCTCCTACAATGAGCAGTTCTTC. The whole variable domain, remainder taken from reference TRBV7-9 and TRBJ2-1, is DTGVSQNPRHKITKRGQNVTFRCDPISEHNRLYWYRQTLGQGPEFLTYFQNEAQLEKSRLLSDRFSAERPKGSFSTLEIQRTEQGDSAMYLCASSLDSSYNEQFFGPGTRLTVL.

CDR3 sequence: CASSIRRPPNEQFF. Written as DNA, the CDR3 is TGTGCCAGTAGTATAAGGCGCCCGCCGAATGAGCAGTTCTTC. The chain links TRBV19 to TRBJ2-1; D remains ambiguous. The CDR3 length is 14 residues. The germline CDR1 and CDR2 sequences are LNHDA and SQIVND (reference sequence). V was pared by 2 bases and J by 7 bases, with 12 bases between.

The table lists this clone with a count of one. At one end, the junction sequence differs from germline, possibly due to a read error. The CDR3 DNA reads TGTGCCAGCAGGAACATCCCGGGACAGGAAGCTTTC. Translation gives CASRNIPGQEAF. This rearrangement joins TRBV2 to TRBJ2-6, with 8 bases identical to TRBD1. Germline CDR1 reads SNHLY; CDR2 reads FYNNEI. The CDR3 runs to 12 residues.

The chain links TRBV29-1 to TRBJ2-2; tentative D call: TRBD2 (6 bases). The CDR3 is 12 amino acids. CDR1 is SQVTM and CDR2 is ANQGSEA in the germline V gene. V was shortened by 6 bases and J by 6 bases, with 11 bases between the two germline ends. CDR3 loop: CSVSEGAGELFF. The CDR3 bases are TGCAGCGTGTCGGAGGGCGCCGGGGAGCTGTTTTTT.

This chain uses TRBV7-2 with TRBJ1-5; D remains unclear. The CDR3 runs 14 residues. From germline, CDR1 is SGHTA and CDR2 FQGNSA. V lost 0 bases, J lost 5 bases, and 8 bases lay in between. Written as DNA, the CDR3 is TGTGCCAGCAGCTTAGCGCTCGGCTATCAGCCCCAGCATTTT. Its translation is CASSLALGYQPQHF.

The chain employs TRBV15 and TRBJ2-3; a weak D match, TRBD2 (5 bases). The CDR3 has 15 residues. Per the germline V gene, CDR1 is LNHNV and CDR2 is YYDKDF (reference sequence). The ends were cut back, 0 bases at V and 1 base at J, with 8 bases in the middle. The CDR3 region is CATSRDAEGTDTQYF. In DNA, the CDR3 is TGTGCCACCAGCAGAGATGCGGAGGGCACAGATACGCAGTATTTT.

The J gene is TRBJ2-5, the V gene TRBV5-4, with D possibly matching TRBD2 (5 bases). Germline V gene sequence: CDR1 SGHNT, CDR2 YYREEE (reference sequence). This CDR3 has 14 residues. Trimming took 5 bases from V and 3 from J, leaving 14 bases between them. CDR3 coding DNA: TGTGCCAGCAGGCCCGCACTAGAAGAAGAGACCCAGTACTTC. Translated, it gives CASRPALEEETQYF.

This chain uses TRBV7-2 with TRBJ1-5; no definite D call. CDR1 is SGHTA and CDR2 is FQGNSA in the germline V gene. This CDR3 has 15 amino acids. Trimming pared 0 bases from V and 3 bases from J, leaving 9 bases between. The CDR3 here is CASSLAGPSNQPQHF. CDR3 nucleotides: TGTGCCAGCAGCTTAGCGGGCCCGTCCAATCAGCCCCAGCATTTT.

This rearrangement joins TRBV4-2 to TRBJ1-6; D unresolved. The length of the CDR3 is 13 residues. The V end was cut by 0 bases, the J end by 9 bases, with 6 bases between. The V gene's germline CDR1 is LGHNA and CDR2 YNFKEQ. The DNA for the CDR3 is TGTGCCAGCAGCCAAGATCAAGGTTCACCCCTCCACTTT. Its translation: CASSQDQGSPLHF.

This rearrangement joins TRBV15 to TRBJ1-4; unclear D gene. The CDR3 totals 13 residues. Germline V gene lookup returns CDR1 LNHNV and CDR2 YYDKDF (reference sequence). Trimming removed 0 bases from V and 4 bases from J, with 3 bases in between. CDR3 DNA: TGTGCCACCAGCAGAGATCATAATGAAAAACTGTTTTTT. Protein: CATSRDHNEKLFF.

In this sample, this clone turned up once. The chain employs TRBV5-1 and TRBJ1-1; D is perhaps TRBD1 (5 bases). Germline values: CDR1 SGHRS, CDR2 YFSETQ. Trimming took 4 bases from V and 3 from J, leaving 16 bases between them. The CDR3 covers 15 residues. CDR3 sequence (DNA): TGCGCCAGCAGCCCGGAGAGGGACGGGTACACTGAAGCTTTCTTT. Translating it yields CASSPERDGYTEAFF.

This chain uses TRBV29-1 with TRBJ2-7, with a weak D call TRBD2 (7 bases). Germline V gene sequence: CDR1 SQVTM, CDR2 ANQGSEA. V shed 6 bases and J shed 4 bases, with 13 bases lying between them. The CDR3 covers 12 residues. The CDR3 loop reads CSVSRGAYEQYF. The CDR3 region has the DNA TGCAGCGTCAGCCGGGGGGCTTACGAGCAGTACTTC.

V is TRBV7-9 and J is TRBJ1-2, with 9 bases lining up with TRBD1. This CDR3 comprises 15 residues. Trimming at V came to 5 bases and at J to 4 bases, leaving 8 bases not matched to a gene. Germline V lookup: CDR1 SEHNR, CDR2 FQNEAQ (reference sequence). CDR3 in amino acids: CASSRPGQGLYGYTF. Written as DNA, the CDR3 is TGTGCCAGCAGCAGGCCGGGACAGGGACTCTATGGCTACACCTTC.

CDR3 loop: CASSLRGASNQPQHF. CDR3 sequence (DNA): TGTGCCAGCAGCTTACGCGGTGCGTCCAATCAGCCCCAGCATTTT. The chain recombines TRBV11-2 with TRBJ1-5; the D is unclear. V dropped 2 bases and J dropped 3 bases, with 11 bases sitting between them. The CDR3 covers 15 residues. Germline CDR1 SGHAT, CDR2 FQNNGV.

The chain recombines TRBV7-9 with TRBJ2-7; tentatively, D is TRBD2 (6 bases). The germline V gene encodes CDR1 SEHNR and CDR2 FQNEAQ (reference sequence). The CDR3 extends over 13 amino acids. Deletions cut 5 bases from V and 0 bases from J, with 8 bases between. For the CDR3, the DNA is TGTGCCAGCAGCCCTAGCGTCTCCTACGAGCAGTACTTC. Its protein product is CASSPSVSYEQYF.

The chain joins TRBV27 to TRBJ1-5; no reliable D call. CDR3 length equals 16 residues. Deletions cut 2 bases from V and 3 bases from J, with 14 bases between. From germline, CDR1 is MNHEY and CDR2 SMNVEV (reference sequence). The CDR3 loop reads CASSLEGPPFNQPQHF. The DNA for the CDR3 is TGTGCCAGCAGTTTAGAGGGTCCCCCTTTCAATCAGCCCCAGCATTTT.

The rearrangement uses TRBV11-2 and TRBJ2-1; D may be TRBD2 (5 bases). This CDR3 contains 13 residues. The ends were cut back, 1 base at V and 10 bases at J, with 11 bases in the middle. The V gene's germline CDR1 is SGHAT and CDR2 FQNNGV. CDR3 in DNA: TGTGCCAGCAGCTTAGCAGCGGCCCAAGAGCAGTTCTTC. Amino acid sequence: CASSLAAAQEQFF.

As regards this clone: One junction end does not reproduce the germline sequence, and a read error may be involved. The chain uses TRBV13 and TRBJ2-1; TRBD2 aligns across 13 bases. CDR1 is PRHDT and CDR2 is FYEKMQ in the germline V gene (reference sequence). This CDR3 is built from 16 residues. The CDR3 DNA reads TGCGCCAGCAGCCAGGGACTAGCGGGGACTTACAATGAGCAGTTCTTC. Its translation is CASSQGLAGTYNEQFF.

The chain is built from TRBV10-3 and TRBJ2-7; TRBD1 matches at 9 bases. The CDR3 is 16 amino acids. From germline, CDR1 is ENHRY and CDR2 SYGVKD. Germline trimming cut 2 bases from V and 4 bases from J; bases unmatched to any gene: 9. The CDR3 DNA reads TGTGCCATCAGTGAGCCCGGGACAGGGATTTCGTACGAGCAGTACTTC. Protein product: CAISEPGTGISYEQYF.